Listed here are 22 T cell receptor beta chains from one sample, sequenced in a study of long-term antiretroviral therapy in people with HIV. The assay used was immunoSEQ (version v3.0), run at survey level. Data came from immunoSEQ multiplex PCR; TCRdb stores just in-frame clones and leaves some out. The data show under 20,000 clones, with 75% to 85% seen just once and about 10% held by the top ten. The sample here was unsorted PBMCs, taken 0.2 years after starting antiretroviral therapy. These TCRs come from a woman between 40 and 55 years old with HIV.

V gene TRBV28 combines with J gene TRBJ1-3; 7 nucleotides agree with TRBD1. Germline V gene sequence: CDR1 MDHEN, CDR2 SYDVKM. This CDR3 is 15 amino acids long. The ends lost 1 base at V and 1 base at J; junction bases unmatched: 1. The DNA for the CDR3 is TGTGCCAGCAGTTTATTCAGGGGGTCTGGAAACACCATATATTTT. Protein: CASSLFRGSGNTIYF. The full variable domain, rest sourced from reference TRBV28 and TRBJ1-3, is DVKVTQSSRYLVKRTGEKVFLECVQDMDHENMFWYRQDPGLGLRLIYFSYDVKMKEKGDIPEGYSVSREKKERFSLILESASTNQTSMYLCASSLFRGSGNTIYFGEGSWLTVV.

The V and J genes are TRBV7-8 and TRBJ2-7; TRBD2 agrees at 9 bases. This CDR3 has 16 residues. V shed 4 bases and J 0 bases; nucleotides not matched to a gene: 7. Germline assignment: CDR1 SGHVS and CDR2 FQNEAQ. CDR3: CASSSTAGGYSYEQYF. CDR3 nucleotide sequence: TGTGCCAGCAGCTCCACAGCGGGAGGTTACTCCTACGAGCAGTACTTC.

The V gene is TRBV11-2, the J gene TRBJ1-1; no clear D gene. Per germline, CDR1 SGHAT and CDR2 FQNNGV. The germline V and J ends were trimmed by 3 bases and 5 bases, with 16 bases remaining between them. The CDR3 loop spans 15 amino acids. As DNA, the CDR3 is TGTGCCAGCAGCTTGGGAAGTAGCTGGCGGACTGAAGCTTTCTTT. Its translation: CASSLGSSWRTEAFF.

This clone was seen only a few times. The junction and the germline gene differ at one end; a read error may be behind it. The chain couples TRBV2 to TRBJ1-1; 7 bases are shared with TRBD1. Germline assignment: CDR1 SNHLY and CDR2 FYNNEI. This CDR3 spans 14 amino acids. As DNA, the CDR3 is TGTGCCACCTCCGCGGGCAGGGGGAACAATGAAGCTTTCTTT. Amino acid sequence: CATSAGRGNNEAFF.

V gene TRBV7-2 combines with J gene TRBJ1-4, with D perhaps matching TRBD1 (6 bases). This CDR3 has 16 amino acids. Per the germline V gene, CDR1 is SGHTA and CDR2 is FQGNSA. V lost 5 bases and J 3 bases, leaving 16 bases between the germline ends. In nucleotides, the CDR3 is TGTGCCAGCAGCCGACAGTTACAGGGAGCTAATGAAAAACTGTTTTTT. Encoded protein: CASSRQLQGANEKLFF. Looking up the rest from reference TRBV7-2 and TRBJ1-4 gives the full variable domain: GAGVSQSPSNKVTEKGKDVELRCDPISGHTALYWYRQSLGQGLEFLIYFQGNSAPDKSGLPSDRFSAERTGGSVSTLTIQRTQQEDSAVYLCASSRQLQGANEKLFFGSGTQLSVL.

CDR3 DNA sequence: TGTGCCAGCGGGACTAGCATACTCGAGACCCAGTACTTC. Its translation is CASGTSILETQYF. The V gene is TRBV9, the J gene TRBJ2-5, with TRBD2 matching 9 bases. The CDR3 consists of 13 residues. Germline V CDR1 and CDR2: SGDLS, YYNGEE. Trimming removed 7 bases from V and 5 bases from J; junction bases left unmatched: 6.

J is TRBJ2-2 and V is TRBV4-3, with 7 bases lining up with TRBD1. V shed 0 bases, J shed 6 bases, and the junction held 7 bases outside the gene matches. CDR3 length: 16 amino acids. CDR1 is LGHNA and CDR2 is YSLEER in the germline V gene. Here the CDR3 reads CASSQDLWQGAGELFF. Written as DNA, the CDR3 is TGCGCCAGCAGCCAAGATTTATGGCAGGGGGCCGGGGAGCTGTTTTTT.

This chain uses TRBV7-9 with TRBJ2-2; TRBD2 aligns across 14 bases. The V and J ends lost 5 bases and 8 bases, in that order; junction bases with no gene match: 10. The CDR3 loop spans 17 amino acids. Germline V gene lookup returns CDR1 SEHNR and CDR2 FQNEAQ (reference sequence). CDR3 nucleotide sequence: TGTGCCAGCAGCCAACTGCCGGGACTAGCGGGGGCTGGGGAGCTGTTTTTT. Its protein product is CASSQLPGLAGAGELFF.

The chain uses TRBV2 and TRBJ2-5; possibly TRBD2 for D (7 bases). From germline, CDR1 is SNHLY and CDR2 FYNNEI. The V gene lost 7 bases and the J gene lost 5 bases, with 14 bases spanning the gap. The CDR3 runs to 13 residues. The CDR3 reads CASTGGGRETQYF. CDR3 DNA sequence: TGTGCCAGCACGGGGGGCGGGCGGGAGACCCAGTACTTC.

The V and J genes are TRBV19 and TRBJ1-3; 7 bases match TRBD1. CDR3 length: 17 residues. J was trimmed by 0 bases and V by 5 bases; bases with no gene match: 10. The germline gives CDR1 LNHDA, CDR2 SQIVND (reference sequence). The CDR3 sequence: CASSAIIQGTSGNTIYF. The DNA for the CDR3 is TGTGCCAGTAGTGCAATCATACAGGGGACCTCTGGAAACACCATATATTTT.

This clone was seen a few times. The V gene is TRBV7-9, the J gene TRBJ1-2, with 7 bases identical to TRBD1. In germline, CDR1 is SEHNR, CDR2 FQNEAQ (reference sequence). V was clipped by 4 bases and J by 8 bases; unmatched bases: 10. The CDR3 is made up of 14 amino acids. Written as DNA, the CDR3 is TGTGCCAGCAGCTCCAATGACAGGGCGCAAGGCTACACCTTC. It specifies CASSSNDRAQGYTF.

V gene TRBV7-8 combines with J gene TRBJ2-3; D possibly matches TRBD1 or TRBD2 (5 bases each). Germline V gene sequence: CDR1 SGHVS, CDR2 FQNEAQ. This CDR3 has 15 amino acids. Trimming shortened V by 1 base and J by 5 bases, and 13 bases separated the two germline ends. Written as DNA, the CDR3 is TGTGCCAGCAGCTTAGACAGGACTCCACAAGATACGCAGTATTTT. Its translation: CASSLDRTPQDTQYF. The full variable domain, completed using reference TRBV7-8 and TRBJ2-3, is GAGVSQSPRYKVAKRGQDVALRCDPISGHVSLFWYQQALGQGPEFLTYFQNEAQLDKSGLPSDRFFAERPEGSVSTLKIQRTQQEDSAVYLCASSLDRTPQDTQYFGPGTRLTVL.

The chain links TRBV7-9 to TRBJ2-7; D gene uncertain. CDR1 and CDR2 (germline): SEHNR, FQNEAQ (reference sequence). V was shortened by 1 base and J by 2 bases, with 9 bases between the two germline ends. The CDR3 runs to 14 residues. CDR3 nucleotide sequence: TGTGCCAGCAGCTTAGTGGGAAATCCCTACGAGCAGTACTTC. This gives the protein CASSLVGNPYEQYF. Full variable domain (rest looked up from reference TRBV7-9 and TRBJ2-7): DTGVSQNPRHKITKRGQNVTFRCDPISEHNRLYWYRQTLGQGPEFLTYFQNEAQLEKSRLLSDRFSAERPKGSFSTLEIQRTEQGDSAMYLCASSLVGNPYEQYFGPGTRLTVT.

The chain couples TRBV15 to TRBJ2-7; 10 nucleotides agree with TRBD2. Trimming at V came to 4 bases and at J to 0 bases, leaving 3 bases not matched to a gene. The CDR3 covers 15 residues. The germline CDR1 and CDR2 sequences are LNHNV and YYDKDF (reference sequence). The CDR3 here is CATSIGLADSYEQYF. In DNA, the CDR3 is TGTGCCACCAGCATCGGACTAGCGGACTCCTACGAGCAGTACTTC.

The rearrangement joins TRBV28 to TRBJ2-7; a weak D match, TRBD2 (5 bases). Germline V gene sequence: CDR1 MDHEN, CDR2 SYDVKM. This CDR3 is built from 14 residues. Trimming stripped 5 bases from V and 0 bases from J, with 11 bases between. As DNA, the CDR3 is TGTGCCAGCAGTCCCCATGGGAGCTCCTACGAGCAGTACTTC. Its protein is CASSPHGSSYEQYF.

This chain joins TRBV19 and TRBJ1-5; 11 nucleotides align to TRBD1. Trimming cost V 5 bases and J 6 bases; bases outside gene matches: 6. This CDR3 spans 15 amino acids. CDR1 LNHDA and CDR2 SQIVND come from the germline V gene (reference sequence). The CDR3 nucleotides are TGTGCCAGTAGTTCCGGGACAGGGGGTTTTCAGCCCCAGCATTTT. Its protein is CASSSGTGGFQPQHF.

This chain connects TRBV20-1 to TRBJ1-1; no clear D gene. Trimming took 6 bases from V and 0 from J, leaving 5 bases between them. The length of the CDR3 is 11 residues. Germline V lookup: CDR1 DFQATT, CDR2 SNEGSKA (reference sequence). CDR3 region: CSAGLNTEAFF. DNA of the CDR3: TGCAGTGCCGGACTGAACACTGAAGCTTTCTTT.

V gene TRBV19 combines with J gene TRBJ2-1, with TRBD1 as a possible D gene (6 bases). This CDR3 spans 14 amino acids. Germline CDR1 reads LNHDA; CDR2 reads SQIVND (reference sequence). V dropped 1 base and J dropped 6 bases, with 10 bases sitting between them. CDR3 residues: CASSIVEGVNEQFF. CDR3 nucleotide sequence: TGTGCCAGTAGTATAGTCGAGGGGGTCAATGAGCAGTTCTTC.

For this clone: The same CDR3 also results from other DNA sequences found in this sample. This chain joins TRBV6-5 and TRBJ2-7; 12 bases line up with TRBD2. V shed 0 bases, J shed 3 bases, and the junction held 0 bases outside the gene matches. The CDR3 is made up of 15 amino acids. CDR1 is MNHEY and CDR2 is SVGAGI in the germline V gene. CDR3 protein: CASSYSTSGSYEQYF. CDR3 nucleotides: TGTGCCAGCAGTTACTCGACTAGCGGGAGCTACGAGCAGTACTTC.

CDR3 region: CASSLSDGLYGYTF. The CDR3 DNA reads as TGTGCCAGCAGCTTGTCGGACGGCCTATATGGCTACACCTTC. The chain links TRBV5-5 to TRBJ1-2; D is undetermined. Trimming left V 1 base short and J 5 bases short, with 12 bases between. Per germline, CDR1 SGHKS and CDR2 YYEKEE (reference sequence). This CDR3 comprises 14 residues.

J is TRBJ2-7 and V is TRBV2, with D uncertain. This CDR3 has 13 residues. From germline, CDR1 is SNHLY and CDR2 FYNNEI. V was clipped by 4 bases and J by 5 bases, with 12 bases between them. CDR3 sequence reads: CASSVYLGHEQYF. The DNA of the CDR3 is TGTGCCAGCAGTGTGTATTTAGGGCACGAGCAGTACTTC.

The genes are TRBV5-1 and TRBJ1-6; possibly TRBD1 for D (5 bases). Germline assignment: CDR1 SGHRS and CDR2 YFSETQ. The germline V and J ends were trimmed by 4 bases and 9 bases, with 14 bases remaining between them. The CDR3 has 14 residues. CDR3 sequence reads: CASSQGVMASPLHF. The CDR3 nucleotides are TGCGCCAGCAGCCAGGGCGTTATGGCTTCACCCCTCCACTTT. The complete variable domain, with remaining parts taken from reference TRBV5-1 and TRBJ1-6, reads KAGVTQTPRYLIKTRGQQVTLSCSPISGHRSVSWYQQTPGQGLQFLFEYFSETQRNKGNFPGRFSGRQFSNSRSEMNVSTLELGDSALYLCASSQGVMASPLHFGNGTRLTVT.